This T cell receptor (beta chain) stems from a study of CD8+ T cells in alopecia areata. On the study more broadly: A regimen of oral tofacitinib, 5 to 10 mg twice daily, was given to treated patients.

Treatment defined: oral pan-JAK inhibitor, 5-10 mg twice daily. Alopecia areata patients provided lesional scalp punch biopsies and peripheral blood. Trimming shortened V by 5 bases and J by 1 base, and 12 bases separated the two germline ends. Germline CDR1 reads SGHDT; CDR2 reads YYEEEE. The CDR3 is 15 residues long. After isolation, RNA underwent reverse transcription to generate cDNA as the sequencing template. Profiled with immunoSEQ multiplex PCR; TCRdb holds only in-frame clones, not every one. The repertoire holds more than 200,000 clones, with about 64% as singletons. Sequenced material: CD4+ T cells sorted from blood, taken at week 4, from a patient treated with tofacitinib. The J gene is TRBJ2-2, the V gene TRBV5-6, with D hard to call. The receptor comes from a human donor with alopecia areata. The CDR3 bases are TGTGCCAGCAGTTCCGAAAGGAAGAACACCGGGGAGCTGTTTTTT. Translated: CASSSERKNTGELFF.